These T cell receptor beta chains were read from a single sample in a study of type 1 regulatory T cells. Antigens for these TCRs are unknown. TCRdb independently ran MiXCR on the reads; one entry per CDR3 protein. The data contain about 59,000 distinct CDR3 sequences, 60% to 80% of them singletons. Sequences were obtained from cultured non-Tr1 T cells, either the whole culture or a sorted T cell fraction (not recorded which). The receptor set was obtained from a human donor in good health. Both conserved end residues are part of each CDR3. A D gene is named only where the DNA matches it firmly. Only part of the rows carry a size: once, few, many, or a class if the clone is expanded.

CASRSSGGGTEAFF	TGTGCCAGCAGGTCTTCAGGGGGCGGCACTGAAGCTTTCTTT	TRBD1	NA	TRBJ1-1	TRBV27
CASSESNPRGNSPLHF	TGTGCCAGCAGTGAAAGTAACCCCCGAGGCAATTCACCCCTCCACTTT	NA	NA	TRBJ1-6	TRBV6-1
CASSLKTWGDFRREGRDEQYF	TGTGCCAGCAGCCTCAAGACTTGGGGGGACTTCCGCCGCGAGGGACGGGACGAGCAGTACTTC	NA	NA	TRBJ2-7	TRBV7-8
CSAREGGGYNSPLHF	TGCAGTGCTAGAGAGGGGGGCGGCTATAATTCACCCCTCCACTTT	NA	NA	TRBJ1-6	TRBV20-1
CASSLRGLETQYF	TGTGCCAGCAGTTTAAGGGGGTTGGAGACCCAGTACTTC	NA	NA	TRBJ2-5	TRBV12-3/TRBV12-4
CASSARETGGVSGANVLTF	TGTGCCAGCAGCGCCAGAGAGACAGGGGGCGTCTCTGGGGCCAACGTCCTGACTTTC	TRBD1	once	TRBJ2-6	TRBV9
CASSPTSGRAGGDEQYF	TGCGCCAGCAGCCCGACTAGCGGGAGGGCCGGTGGCGACGAGCAGTACTTC	TRBD2	NA	TRBJ2-7	TRBV5-1
CASIPGTANQPQHF	TGTGCCAGTATCCCAGGGACAGCCAATCAGCCCCAGCATTTT	TRBD1	NA	TRBJ1-5	TRBV19
CASSLIAGPAGANVLTF	TGTGCCAGCAGCTTAATTGCCGGGCCCGCTGGGGCCAACGTCCTGACTTTC	NA	few	TRBJ2-6	TRBV7-3
CASSLQGAHTGELFF	TGTGCCAGCAGCTTACAGGGGGCACACACCGGGGAGCTGTTTTTT	TRBD1	NA	TRBJ2-2	TRBV5-4
CSCRRQSFDFADTQYF	TGCAGCTGTCGTCGTCAATCCTTCGATTTCGCAGATACGCAGTATTTT	NA	NA	TRBJ2-3	TRBV29-1
CASSFRKQETQYF	TGTGCCAGCAGCTTTCGTAAGCAAGAGACCCAGTACTTC	NA	NA	TRBJ2-5	TRBV7-6
CAIRVDRVTEAFF	TGTGCCATCAGAGTGGACAGGGTCACTGAAGCTTTCTTT	TRBD1	NA	TRBJ1-1	TRBV10-3
CASSTGGRGAGEIKFF	TGTGCCAGCAGCACTGGGGGGCGCGGGGCGGGAGAAATCAAGTTCTTC	NA	NA	TRBJ2-1	TRBV5-4
CSVEGQGVRGYTF	TGCAGCGTTGAAGGACAGGGGGTTAGAGGCTACACCTTC	TRBD1	few	TRBJ1-2	TRBV29-1
CASSPSPGAVGEQFF	TGTGCCAGCAGCCCCTCCCCGGGGGCAGTGGGTGAGCAGTTCTTC	NA	NA	TRBJ2-1	TRBV7-6
CASSLRVGEQYF	TGTGCCAGCAGCTTAAGGGTGGGGGAGCAGTACTTC	NA	few	TRBJ2-7	TRBV7-2
CASSQDLPALNNQPQHF	TGCGCCAGCAGCCAAGATCTTCCAGCTCTTAACAATCAGCCCCAGCATTTT	NA	few	TRBJ1-5	TRBV4-3
CASSRSQGAEGYEQYF	TGTGCCAGCAGCCGCTCACAGGGGGCGGAAGGCTACGAGCAGTACTTC	TRBD1	many	TRBJ2-7	TRBV27
CASSVGLAGTGELFF	TGTGCCAGCAGTGTGGGACTAGCGGGTACCGGGGAGCTGTTTTTT	TRBD2	NA	TRBJ2-2	TRBV2
CASIDPLNTEAFF	TGTGCCAGCATTGACCCGCTTAACACTGAAGCTTTCTTT	NA	few	TRBJ1-1	TRBV28
CASSLAGRRNTEAFF	TGTGCCAGCAGTTTAGCGGGACGGAGAAACACTGAAGCTTTCTTT	NA	few	TRBJ1-1	TRBV5-4
CASSRDRNYGYTF	TGTGCCAGCAGCCGGGACAGGAACTATGGCTACACCTTC	TRBD1	NA	TRBJ1-2	TRBV12-3/TRBV12-4
CASGSKPLDTDTQYF	TGCGCCAGCGGATCAAAACCCTTGGACACAGATACGCAGTATTTT	NA	once	TRBJ2-3	TRBV5-1
CASSPLTKYEQYF	TGTGCCAGCTCACCACTGACTAAGTACGAGCAGTACTTC	NA	NA	TRBJ2-7	TRBV18
CASGLGLAANNEQFF	TGCGCCAGCGGACTGGGACTAGCGGCTAACAATGAGCAGTTCTTC	TRBD2	NA	TRBJ2-1	TRBV5-1
CASSPTRGDTQYF	TGTGCCAGCAGCCCCACACGGGGAGATACGCAGTATTTT	NA	NA	TRBJ2-3	TRBV7-8
CASSRFTSGGSSYEQYF	TGTGCCAGCAGCCGCTTTACAAGCGGGGGAAGCTCCTACGAGCAGTACTTC	TRBD2	few	TRBJ2-7	TRBV7-9
CSANLPREEKLFF	TGCAGTGCTAATTTGCCCCGGGAGGAAAAACTGTTTTTT	NA	few	TRBJ1-4	TRBV20-1
CATSDPIPSGRLSTDTQYF	TGTGCCACCAGTGACCCGATCCCTAGCGGGAGATTATCTACAGATACGCAGTATTTT	TRBD2	few	TRBJ2-3	TRBV24-1
CASSGVTGGGDQPQHF	TGTGCCAGCAGCGGAGTGACAGGGGGCGGTGATCAGCCCCAGCATTTT	TRBD1	NA	TRBJ1-5	TRBV7-9
CASSLDRVSSPLHF	TGCGCCAGCAGCTTGGACCGAGTCTCCTCACCCCTCCACTTT	NA	NA	TRBJ1-6	TRBV5-1
CSAREGARGYTF	TGCAGTGCTAGAGAGGGGGCGCGTGGCTACACCTTC	NA	NA	TRBJ1-2	TRBV20-1
CATSIGDRFFF	TGTGCCACGTCCATTGGGGACAGGTTCTTCTTT	TRBD1	NA	TRBJ1-1	TRBV6-1
CASSPRLAGGTDTQYF	TGTGCCAGCAGCCCCAGACTAGCGGGGGGCACAGATACGCAGTATTTT	TRBD2	few	TRBJ2-3	TRBV7-8
CASLETGLDGYTF	TGTGCCAGTCTCGAGACAGGGCTTGATGGCTACACCTTC	TRBD1	NA	TRBJ1-2	TRBV18
CASTRGQGGWSNQPQHF	TGTGCCAGCACCAGGGGACAGGGAGGTTGGAGCAATCAGCCCCAGCATTTT	TRBD1	NA	TRBJ1-5	TRBV6-2/TRBV6-3
CASILGGTQYF	TGTGCCAGCATCTTAGGGGGGACCCAGTACTTC	NA	NA	TRBJ2-5	TRBV6-1
CASSTAWAAAFF	TGTGCCAGCAGTACGGCCTGGGCCGCTGCTTTCTTT	NA	NA	TRBJ1-1	TRBV28
CAISELRTGNTDTQYF	TGTGCCATCAGTGAGCTCCGGACAGGGAACACAGATACGCAGTATTTT	TRBD1	NA	TRBJ2-3	TRBV10-3
CASSRETLSGANVLTF	TGTGCCAGTAGTCGGGAAACCCTCTCTGGGGCCAACGTCCTGACTTTC	NA	once	TRBJ2-6	TRBV19
CSALKSSGNTIYF	TGCAGTGCTTTGAAGAGCTCTGGAAACACCATATATTTT	NA	medium-sized	TRBJ1-3	TRBV20-1